This TCR beta chain was recorded in a study of low-dose radiotherapy and immunotherapy resistance in tumors. The overall study: Cohort 2 received 1 Gy per fraction every two weeks, totaling 13 Gy over 26 weeks. The treatment that patients received was intravenous nivolumab 240 mg every two weeks plus ipilimumab 1 mg/kg every six weeks.

The time point was: before trial treatment. The donors, trial participants, received nivolumab, ipilimumab, aspirin, low-dose cyclophosphamide and low-dose radiotherapy. Gene-specific TRAV and TRBV primers were used for first-strand cDNA, covering alpha and beta chains. With a V-primer adapter and a constant-region primer, TCRs were amplified for 20 PCR cycles. One entry per CDR3 protein results from TCRdb running MiXCR on the reads. The sample holds 65,000 to 90,000 distinct CDR3 sequences, approximately 17% seen once. This CDR3 is built from 16 residues. The germline gives CDR1 SGHTA, CDR2 FQGNSA. With 5 bases clipped from V and 1 base from J, the junction kept 9 bases outside the gene matches. In its sample, this clonotype was seen many times.

This receptor was identified in a male donor with prostate cancer. Sequenced material: PBMCs, taken before treatment. The genes are TRBV7-2 and TRBJ2-3; 7 nucleotides agree with TRBD2. The CDR3 DNA reads as TGTGCCAGCAGCCCCGTCGGGGGGATTGGCACAGATACGCAGTATTTT. The encoded protein is CASSPVGGIGTDTQYF.